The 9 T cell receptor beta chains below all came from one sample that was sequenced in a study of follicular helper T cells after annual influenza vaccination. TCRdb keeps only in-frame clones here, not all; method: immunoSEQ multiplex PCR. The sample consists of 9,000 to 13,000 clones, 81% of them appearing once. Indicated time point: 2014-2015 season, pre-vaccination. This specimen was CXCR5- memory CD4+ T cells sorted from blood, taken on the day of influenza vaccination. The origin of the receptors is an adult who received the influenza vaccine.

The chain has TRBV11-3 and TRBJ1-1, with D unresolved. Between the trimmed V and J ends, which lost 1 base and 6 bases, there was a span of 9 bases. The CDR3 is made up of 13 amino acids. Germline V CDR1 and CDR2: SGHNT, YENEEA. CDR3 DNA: TGTGCCAGCAGCTTAGTTCCGGGGTCTGAAGCTTTCTTT. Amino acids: CASSLVPGSEAFF.

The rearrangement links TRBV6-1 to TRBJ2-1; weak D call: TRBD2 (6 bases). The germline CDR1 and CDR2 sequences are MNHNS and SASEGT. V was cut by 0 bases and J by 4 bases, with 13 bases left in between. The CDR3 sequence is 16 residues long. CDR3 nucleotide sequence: TGTGCCAGCAGTGAAGCGGAGGGAAGGGCGTACAATGAGCAGTTCTTC. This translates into CASSEAEGRAYNEQFF.

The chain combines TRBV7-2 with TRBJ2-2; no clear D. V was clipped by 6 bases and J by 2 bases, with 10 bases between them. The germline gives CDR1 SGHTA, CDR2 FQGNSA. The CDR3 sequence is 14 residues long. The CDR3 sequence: CASSPLGNTGELFF. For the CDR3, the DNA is TGTGCCAGCAGTCCTTTGGGCAACACCGGGGAGCTGTTTTTT.

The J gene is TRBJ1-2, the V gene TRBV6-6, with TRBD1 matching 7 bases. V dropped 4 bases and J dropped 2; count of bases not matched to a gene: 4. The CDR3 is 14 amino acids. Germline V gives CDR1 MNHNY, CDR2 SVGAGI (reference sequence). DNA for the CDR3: TGTGCCAGCAGTTCTGACAGGGCCAACTATGGCTACACCTTC. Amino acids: CASSSDRANYGYTF.

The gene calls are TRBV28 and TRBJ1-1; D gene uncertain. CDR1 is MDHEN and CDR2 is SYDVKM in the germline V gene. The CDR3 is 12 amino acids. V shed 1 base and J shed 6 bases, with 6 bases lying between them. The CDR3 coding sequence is TGTGCCAGCAGTTTATTTGGGCCTGAAGCTTTCTTT. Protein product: CASSLFGPEAFF.

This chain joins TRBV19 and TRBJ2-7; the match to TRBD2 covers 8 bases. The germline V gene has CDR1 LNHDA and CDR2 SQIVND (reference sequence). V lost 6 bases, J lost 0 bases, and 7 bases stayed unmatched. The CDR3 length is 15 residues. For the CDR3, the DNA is TGTGCCAGTAGCAGGGGACTAGGCGTCTCCTACGAGCAGTACTTC. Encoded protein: CASSRGLGVSYEQYF.

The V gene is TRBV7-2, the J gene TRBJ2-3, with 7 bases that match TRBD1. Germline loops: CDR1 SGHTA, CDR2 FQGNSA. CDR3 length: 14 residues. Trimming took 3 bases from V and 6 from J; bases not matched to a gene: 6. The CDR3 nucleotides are TGTGCCAGCAGCTTGGACAGGCGCGTGGATACGCAGTATTTT. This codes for CASSLDRRVDTQYF.

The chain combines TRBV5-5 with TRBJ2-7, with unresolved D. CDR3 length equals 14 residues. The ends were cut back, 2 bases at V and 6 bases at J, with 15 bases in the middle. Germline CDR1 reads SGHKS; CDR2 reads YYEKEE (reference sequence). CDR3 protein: CASSFGQPGPEQYF. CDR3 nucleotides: TGTGCCAGCAGCTTCGGTCAGCCTGGGCCCGAGCAGTACTTC.

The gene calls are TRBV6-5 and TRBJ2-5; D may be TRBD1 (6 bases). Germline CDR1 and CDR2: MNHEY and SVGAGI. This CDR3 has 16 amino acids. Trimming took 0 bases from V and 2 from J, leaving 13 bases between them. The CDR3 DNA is TGTGCCAGCAGTTACTCGAATGTCAGGGGTCAAGAGACCCAGTACTTC. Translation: CASSYSNVRGQETQYF.